Below are 23 T cell receptor beta chains sequenced from a single sample in a study of blood T cell repertoires in COVID-19 (dated by TCRdb to between 2020 and 2021). Library prep was done by the immunoSEQ multiplex PCR assay. Entries here come from immuneACCESS through TCRdb and include only in-frame sequences with V and J called. Some clones fail to appear in such tables; in the studies checked, an unresolved V gene covers under half of the shortfall, and the cause of the remainder is unknown. Here the sample has around 130,000 clones; 70% to 90% occur a single time. The ten largest make up approximately 3.6% of the sample. Input material: peripheral blood. The receptors originated from a woman in her fifties or sixties with acute or convalescent COVID-19.

This chain uses TRBV2 with TRBJ2-7; D perhaps matches TRBD2 (5 bases). This CDR3 is 17 amino acids long. Looked up from germline, CDR1 is SNHLY and CDR2 is FYNNEI. The ends were cut back, 4 bases at V and 4 bases at J, with 23 bases in the middle. DNA of the CDR3: TGTGCCAGCAGTGCAACCCGAACGGAGGTAGTCGGGTACGAGCAGTACGTC. Its protein is CASSATRTEVVGYEQYV.

Only one count was recorded for this clone. The rearrangement joins TRBV6-6 to TRBJ1-2, with TRBD1 matching over 7 bases. This CDR3 spans 13 amino acids. Germline CDR1 is MNHNY and CDR2 is SVGAGI (reference sequence). The ends lost 6 bases at V and 7 bases at J; junction bases unmatched: 8. CDR3 sequence reads: CASRLDRASGYTF. Written as DNA, the CDR3 is TGTGCCAGCAGACTCGACAGGGCGAGTGGCTACACCTTC.

The rearrangement links TRBV7-2 to TRBJ1-1; D is ambiguous. The CDR3 is 13 residues long. The germline V and J ends were trimmed by 4 bases and 3 bases, with 9 bases remaining between them. Germline V gene data show CDR1 as SGHTA and CDR2 as FQGNSA. The CDR3 nucleotides are TGTGCCAGCAGCTCCCCCCGGGACACTGAAGCTTTCTTT. This sequence encodes CASSSPRDTEAFF.

The chain carries TRBV18 and TRBJ1-2; tentatively, D is TRBD1 (5 bases). Trimming took 3 bases from V and 4 from J, leaving 6 bases between them. Germline assignment: CDR1 KGHSH and CDR2 LQKENI. The CDR3 contains 12 residues. The CDR3 loop reads CASSPGLYGYTF. CDR3 coding DNA: TGTGCCAGCTCACCGGGGCTCTATGGCTACACCTTC.

This chain uses TRBV3-1 (or the pseudogene TRBV3-2) with TRBJ2-1; 8 nucleotides match TRBD2. With V trimmed by 3 bases and J by 7 bases, 8 bases remained unmatched. The CDR3 is made up of 15 amino acids. Germline CDR1 and CDR2: LGHDT and YNNKEL (reference sequence). CDR3 residues: CASSQPGLETNEQFF. The CDR3 DNA follows: TGTGCCAGCAGCCAGCCGGGACTAGAAACGAATGAGCAGTTCTTC.

The rearrangement joins TRBV5-1 to TRBJ1-4, with a weak D call TRBD1 (5 bases). CDR3 length equals 14 residues. CDR1 SGHRS and CDR2 YFSETQ come from the germline V gene. V lost 0 bases and J 5 bases, leaving 8 bases between the germline ends. CDR3 in DNA: TGCGCCAGCAGCTTGGGGACACACAATGAAAAACTGTTTTTT. Translated: CASSLGTHNEKLFF.

The table lists this clone with a few counts. The chain links TRBV19 to TRBJ1-2, with 8 positions matching TRBD1. In germline, CDR1 is LNHDA, CDR2 SQIVND (reference sequence). V was clipped by 5 bases and J by 7 bases; unmatched bases: 3. The CDR3 has 12 residues. CDR3 residues: CASSQTGAGYTF. CDR3 nucleotides: TGTGCCAGTAGTCAGACAGGGGCTGGCTACACCTTC.

This clone was seen only once. The chain has TRBV18 and TRBJ2-1, with TRBD2 matching 13 bases. This CDR3 comprises 15 residues. The V and J ends lost 2 bases and 9 bases, in that order; junction bases with no gene match: 4. Germline CDR1 KGHSH, CDR2 LQKENI. The CDR3 DNA reads as TGTGCCAGCTCACCAGGACTAGCGGGAGAGGTTGAGCAGTTCTTC. Translation gives CASSPGLAGEVEQFF.

V gene TRBV5-1 combines with J gene TRBJ2-1, with a possible D match to TRBD2 (6 bases). CDR1 is SGHRS, CDR2 YFSETQ, per germline. Between the trimmed V and J ends, which lost 4 bases and 0 bases, there was a span of 14 bases. The CDR3 loop spans 16 amino acids. For the CDR3, the DNA is TGCGCCAGCAGCGCCTGGGCGGGGAGCTCCTACAATGAGCAGTTCTTC. Its protein product is CASSAWAGSSYNEQFF.

CDR3 sequence: CASSYWTSGRADTQYF. The CDR3, as DNA: TGTGCCAGCAGTTACTGGACTAGCGGGAGGGCAGATACGCAGTATTTT. The chain couples TRBV6-5 to TRBJ2-3, with 15 bases aligning to TRBD2. Germline CDR1 and CDR2: MNHEY and SVGAGI. CDR3 length: 16 amino acids. V lost 1 base and J lost 4; bases outside the gene matches: 0.

This clone was recorded only once. The chain carries TRBV5-1 and TRBJ2-1; 8 nucleotides align to TRBD2. The CDR3 length is 16 residues. With 0 bases clipped from V and 5 bases from J, the junction kept 7 bases outside the gene matches. Germline V CDR1 and CDR2: SGHRS, YFSETQ. CDR3 DNA sequence: TGCGCCAGCAGCTTGGACGGGGGGGCGCATGACAATGAGCAGTTCTTC. It translates to CASSLDGGAHDNEQFF.

The V and J genes are TRBV28 and TRBJ2-1; 10 positions agree with TRBD2. Per the germline V gene, CDR1 is MDHEN and CDR2 is SYDVKM. The length of the CDR3 is 17 residues. Losses at the gene ends were 6 bases for V and 3 bases for J; bases not matched to a gene: 11. The DNA for the CDR3 is TGTGCCAGCAGACCTCACCGGGGGACTAGCGTCTACAATGAGCAGTTCTTC. It translates to CASRPHRGTSVYNEQFF.

This clone was observed once. The rearrangement links TRBV3-1 (or the pseudogene TRBV3-2) to TRBJ1-2, with a tentative D call TRBD1 (5 bases). V was shortened by 4 bases and J by 4 bases, with 13 bases between the two germline ends. This CDR3 has 14 amino acids. The germline gives CDR1 LGHDT, CDR2 YNNKEL (reference sequence). Written as DNA, the CDR3 is TGTGCCAGCAGCCCCAGGGTCCCCTTCTATGGCTACACCTTC. Translated, it gives CASSPRVPFYGYTF.

The V call is TRBV15, the J call TRBJ2-3; 7 bases align to TRBD1. CDR3 length: 15 amino acids. Germline V gene data show CDR1 as LNHNV and CDR2 as YYDKDF (reference sequence). The ends lost 6 bases at V and 2 bases at J; junction bases unmatched: 8. In DNA form, the CDR3 reads TGTGCCACCAGGACCCCGGGGACAGTCACAGATACGCAGTATTTT. Its protein is CATRTPGTVTDTQYF.

The chain is built from TRBV28 and TRBJ1-2, with 7 nucleotides matching TRBD1. The CDR3 extends over 15 amino acids. Losses at the gene ends were 7 bases for V and 5 bases for J; bases not matched to a gene: 13. Looked up from germline, CDR1 is MDHEN and CDR2 is SYDVKM. The chain's CDR3 is CASTRGQGGGYGYTF. The CDR3 DNA reads as TGTGCCAGCACCCGAGGGCAAGGGGGCGGTTATGGCTACACCTTC.

The CDR3 here is CASSEEGRGPSGNTIYF. In DNA form, the CDR3 reads TGTGCCAGCAGTGAAGAAGGCAGGGGGCCCTCTGGAAACACCATATATTTT. V is TRBV6-1 and J is TRBJ1-3, with 8 nucleotides matching TRBD1. CDR3 length: 17 residues. The trim removed 1 base at V and 0 bases at J, leaving 5 bases unmatched. The germline V gene has CDR1 MNHNS and CDR2 SASEGT.

V and J are TRBV21-1 and TRBJ1-1. TRBV21-1 corresponds to a pseudogene. CDR3 length: 15 residues. The CDR3 DNA reads as TGTGCCAGCTGTTGCACTCCGGGGAGCGGCACTGAAGCTTTCTTT. As protein: CASCCTPGSGTEAFF.

Concerning this clone itself: The sample has other DNA sequences that encode this CDR3 too. The CDR3 region is CASSPPGQGYGYTF. The CDR3 DNA reads TGTGCCAGCAGTCCCCCGGGTCAGGGCTATGGCTACACCTTC. The J gene is TRBJ1-2, the V gene TRBV6-5; weak D call: TRBD1 (5 bases). The germline gives CDR1 MNHEY, CDR2 SVGAGI. The CDR3 has 14 amino acids. Trimming left V 5 bases short and J 4 bases short, with 14 bases between.

This clone showed up just once. This chain joins TRBV4-1 and TRBJ2-7, with D possibly being TRBD2 (6 bases). In germline, CDR1 is MGHRA, CDR2 YSYEKL. The V end was cut by 4 bases, the J end by 2 bases, with 12 bases between. This CDR3 has 14 amino acids. The chain's CDR3 is CASSPTGGPYEQYF. DNA for the CDR3: TGCGCCAGCAGCCCAACCGGGGGACCCTACGAGCAGTACTTC.

The chain carries TRBV19 and TRBJ2-3; 9 bases align to TRBD2. V trimming: 6 bases; J trimming: 1 base; junction bases outside the gene matches: 8. This CDR3 has 16 amino acids. Germline CDR1 and CDR2: LNHDA and SQIVND (reference sequence). The CDR3 nucleotides are TGTGCCAGTAGAACCCGACCTAGCGGGGGCACAGATACGCAGTATTTT. Amino acids: CASRTRPSGGTDTQYF.

The V call is TRBV28, the J call TRBJ1-2; perhaps TRBD1 as D (6 bases). The V end lost 4 bases, the J end lost 6 bases, and 12 bases lay between the germline ends. CDR1 is MDHEN, CDR2 SYDVKM, per germline. CDR3 length: 13 residues. CDR3 nucleotide sequence: TGTGCCAGCAGTTCTGGGGACATCCATGGCTACACCTTC. Translated, it gives CASSSGDIHGYTF.

The chain is built from TRBV19 and TRBJ1-1; D not resolved. V was pared by 4 bases and J by 5 bases, with 5 bases between. Germline CDR1 reads LNHDA; CDR2 reads SQIVND (reference sequence). The CDR3 sequence is 11 residues long. This CDR3 reads CASSTGTEAFF. The DNA for the CDR3 is TGTGCCAGTAGTACGGGAACTGAAGCTTTCTTT.

V gene TRBV2 combines with J gene TRBJ2-7; a possible D gene is TRBD2 (5 bases). This CDR3 is built from 13 residues. Trimming took off 4 bases at V and 6 bases at J, with 13 bases between the two ends. In germline, CDR1 is SNHLY, CDR2 FYNNEI. The CDR3 here is CASSGLSAGEQYF. The CDR3 DNA reads TGTGCCAGCAGTGGCCTTAGCGCGGGCGAGCAGTACTTC.